A selection of T cell receptor beta chains follows, all from one sample in a study of T cells in localized non-small cell lung cancer. Profiled with immunoSEQ multiplex PCR; TCRdb holds only in-frame clones, not every one. In the table there are fewer than 40,000 clones, around 84% of which are singletons. Sequenced material: peripheral blood, taken before any cancer treatment. The receptor set was obtained from a male donor at least 60 years old with stage II squamous cell lung carcinoma. Both conserved end residues are part of each CDR3. Each record gives: J gene, clone size, D gene, CDR3 length, V gene, CDR3 protein, CDR3 DNA. D genes are given only for firm matches. Clone sizes are given selectively: once, few, many, or a class where the clone is expanded.

j_gene: TRBJ2-5
abundance: few
d_gene: TRBD1
len: 14
v_gene: TRBV7-3
CDR3aa: CASSLRQGSETQYF
CDR3nt: TGTGCCAGCAGCTTACGACAGGGAAGCGAGACCCAGTACTTC

j_gene: TRBJ1-1
abundance: .
d_gene: .
len: 15
v_gene: TRBV5-5
CDR3aa: CASSLLPGENTEAFF
CDR3nt: TGTGCCAGCAGCTTGTTGCCGGGGGAGAACACTGAAGCTTTCTTT

j_gene: TRBJ2-7
abundance: .
d_gene: .
len: 14
v_gene: TRBV10-3
CDR3aa: CAISGTVWQGEQYF
CDR3nt: TGTGCCATCAGTGGGACAGTTTGGCAAGGCGAGCAGTACTTC

j_gene: TRBJ1-2
abundance: once
d_gene: .
len: 13
v_gene: TRBV19
CDR3aa: CASSTGENYGYTF
CDR3nt: TGTGCCAGTAGTACGGGAGAAAACTATGGCTACACCTTC

j_gene: TRBJ2-2
abundance: .
d_gene: .
len: 14
v_gene: TRBV7-2
CDR3aa: CASSFRRETGELFF
CDR3nt: TGTGCCAGCAGCTTCCGACGAGAGACCGGGGAGCTGTTTTTT

j_gene: TRBJ1-6
abundance: .
d_gene: .
len: 15
v_gene: TRBV2
CDR3aa: CASHSDSVNNSPLHF
CDR3nt: TGTGCCAGCCATTCGGACAGCGTTAATAATTCACCCCTCCACTTT

j_gene: TRBJ1-2
abundance: .
d_gene: .
len: 14
v_gene: TRBV18
CDR3aa: CASSRPGETNGYTF
CDR3nt: TGTGCCAGCTCTCGTCCGGGGGAAACAAATGGCTACACCTTC

j_gene: TRBJ2-7
abundance: .
d_gene: .
len: 13
v_gene: TRBV6-5
CDR3aa: CASSHRQSYEQYF
CDR3nt: TGTGCCAGCAGTCATCGACAGTCCTACGAGCAGTACTTC

j_gene: TRBJ2-3
abundance: .
d_gene: .
len: 14
v_gene: TRBV6-1
CDR3aa: CASSEAYEADTQYF
CDR3nt: TGTGCCAGCAGTGAAGCCTACGAGGCAGATACGCAGTATTTT

j_gene: TRBJ2-7
abundance: .
d_gene: .
len: 15
v_gene: TRBV9
CDR3aa: CASSVGGSGSYEQYF
CDR3nt: TGTGCCAGCAGCGTAGGGGGTAGCGGTTCCTACGAGCAGTACTTC

j_gene: TRBJ2-7
abundance: few
d_gene: .
len: 13
v_gene: TRBV6-5
CDR3aa: CASRPPSRGEQYF
CDR3nt: TGTGCCAGCAGGCCTCCGTCCCGGGGCGAGCAGTACTTC

j_gene: TRBJ2-7
abundance: .
d_gene: TRBD1
len: 16
v_gene: TRBV2
CDR3aa: CASRTAADRFSYEQCF
CDR3nt: TGTGCCAGCAGGACAGCCGCGGACAGGTTCTCCTACGAGCAGTGCTTC

j_gene: TRBJ1-3
abundance: few
d_gene: TRBD1
len: 13
v_gene: TRBV7-9
CDR3aa: CASSSSDREGIYF
CDR3nt: TGTGCCAGCAGCTCCTCGGACAGGGAGGGCATATATTTT

j_gene: TRBJ2-7
abundance: .
d_gene: .
len: 16
v_gene: TRBV30
CDR3aa: CAWSVQYSEEGYEQYF
CDR3nt: TGTGCCTGGAGTGTACAGTACTCAGAAGAAGGCTACGAGCAGTACTTC

j_gene: TRBJ1-4
abundance: few
d_gene: .
len: 16
v_gene: TRBV9
CDR3aa: CASSVGPGNIDEKLFF
CDR3nt: TGTGCCAGCAGCGTAGGTCCGGGAAATATCGATGAAAAACTGTTTTTT

j_gene: TRBJ2-2
abundance: once
d_gene: .
len: 16
v_gene: TRBV5-8
CDR3aa: CASSRTEGGPAGELFF
CDR3nt: TGTGCCAGCAGCCGGACTGAAGGTGGGCCCGCCGGGGAGCTGTTTTTT

j_gene: TRBJ2-1
abundance: .
d_gene: TRBD1
len: 15
v_gene: TRBV11-2
CDR3aa: CASSVNRGSYNEQFF
CDR3nt: TGTGCCAGCAGCGTCAACAGGGGGTCCTACAATGAGCAGTTCTTC

j_gene: TRBJ1-1
abundance: .
d_gene: TRBD1
len: 15
v_gene: TRBV15
CDR3aa: CATSIDRGRWTEAFF
CDR3nt: TGTGCCACCAGCATAGACAGGGGGCGGTGGACTGAAGCTTTCTTT

j_gene: TRBJ2-1
abundance: .
d_gene: .
len: 16
v_gene: TRBV12-5
CDR3aa: CASGLGRGGRNNEQFF
CDR3nt: TGTGCTAGTGGTTTGGGCAGGGGAGGACGCAACAATGAGCAGTTCTTC

j_gene: TRBJ1-2
abundance: .
d_gene: TRBD1
len: 16
v_gene: TRBV5-6
CDR3aa: CASSLVSDRGNYGYTF
CDR3nt: TGTGCCAGCAGCTTGGTTTCGGACAGGGGTAACTATGGCTACACCTTC

j_gene: TRBJ1-4
abundance: .
d_gene: TRBD1
len: 15
v_gene: TRBV7-9
CDR3aa: CASSLFRQGAGELFF
CDR3nt: TGTGCCAGCAGCTTATTTCGGCAGGGGGCAGGGGAACTGTTTTTT

j_gene: TRBJ2-3
abundance: .
d_gene: .
len: 15
v_gene: TRBV9
CDR3aa: CASSAIVGGTDTQYF
CDR3nt: TGTGCCAGCAGCGCTATAGTGGGTGGCACAGATACGCAGTATTTT

j_gene: TRBJ2-5
abundance: .
d_gene: .
len: 16
v_gene: TRBV2
CDR3aa: CASSEFTGPYQETQYF
CDR3nt: TGTGCCAGCAGTGAGTTCACCGGGCCCTATCAAGAGACCCAGTACTTC

j_gene: TRBJ1-1
abundance: once
d_gene: .
len: 13
v_gene: TRBV7-3
CDR3aa: CASSFTRDTEAFF
CDR3nt: TGTGCCAGCAGCTTTACGCGGGACACTGAAGCTTTCTTT

j_gene: TRBJ1-2
abundance: few
d_gene: .
len: 16
v_gene: TRBV1
CDR3aa: CTSSQERGFKGSGYTF
CDR3nt: TGCACCAGCAGCCAAGAGAGGGGCTTCAAGGGGTCTGGCTACACCTTC

j_gene: TRBJ2-3
abundance: .
d_gene: .
len: 15
v_gene: TRBV5-3
CDR3aa: CASSLEVARSDTQYF
CDR3nt: TGTGCCAGCAGCTTAGAGGTCGCGCGTTCAGATACGCAGTATTTT

j_gene: TRBJ2-3
abundance: .
d_gene: TRBD2
len: 17
v_gene: TRBV29-1
CDR3aa: CSVEDNLAGVGTDTQYF
CDR3nt: TGCAGCGTTGAAGATAACCTAGCGGGAGTAGGCACAGATACGCAGTATTTT

j_gene: TRBJ2-3
abundance: .
d_gene: TRBD1
len: 16
v_gene: TRBV18
CDR3aa: CASSPSDRWGTDTQYF
CDR3nt: TGTGCCAGCTCACCATCGGACAGGTGGGGTACAGATACGCAGTATTTT

j_gene: TRBJ1-4
abundance: .
d_gene: .
len: 14
v_gene: TRBV2
CDR3aa: CASRLSITNEKLFF
CDR3nt: TGTGCCAGCAGACTAAGTATAACTAATGAAAAACTGTTTTTT

j_gene: TRBJ1-2
abundance: few
d_gene: .
len: 15
v_gene: TRBV6-6
CDR3aa: CASSQTRAHRYGYTF
CDR3nt: TGTGCCAGCAGTCAAACCCGGGCGCATCGGTATGGCTACACCTTC